This T cell receptor beta chain was captured in a study of shared clonotypes between healthy human individuals. Across the study: A donor's plate count was three for CD4 naive and three for CD4 memory; CD8 naive had two and CD8 memory one.

Study-wide results and limits: Investigators expected sequencing depth to affect clonotype sharing among donors. Naive subsets tended to show greater estimated richness than memory subsets.

V was cut by 4 bases and J by 2 bases, with 5 bases left in between. This CDR3 has 12 amino acids. Germline CDR1 reads ENHRY; CDR2 reads SYGVKD. Notes on this clone: The antigen remains unidentified.

The method was immunoSEQ multiplex PCR; TCRdb's version includes in-frame clones alone and lacks a portion of them. The table lists over a million clones, approximately 68% of them singletons. Healthy HIV-negative adults without recent acute infections or vaccinations served as donors. The sequence came from a man aged 18 to 30 in good health. The chain couples TRBV10-3 to TRBJ2-5; D is uncertain. Input material: memory CD4+ T cells sorted from blood. As to subset: CD45RA-negative fraction. The CDR3 is CAISVHQETQYF. The CDR3 nucleotides are TGTGCCATCAGTGTACATCAAGAGACCCAGTACTTC.